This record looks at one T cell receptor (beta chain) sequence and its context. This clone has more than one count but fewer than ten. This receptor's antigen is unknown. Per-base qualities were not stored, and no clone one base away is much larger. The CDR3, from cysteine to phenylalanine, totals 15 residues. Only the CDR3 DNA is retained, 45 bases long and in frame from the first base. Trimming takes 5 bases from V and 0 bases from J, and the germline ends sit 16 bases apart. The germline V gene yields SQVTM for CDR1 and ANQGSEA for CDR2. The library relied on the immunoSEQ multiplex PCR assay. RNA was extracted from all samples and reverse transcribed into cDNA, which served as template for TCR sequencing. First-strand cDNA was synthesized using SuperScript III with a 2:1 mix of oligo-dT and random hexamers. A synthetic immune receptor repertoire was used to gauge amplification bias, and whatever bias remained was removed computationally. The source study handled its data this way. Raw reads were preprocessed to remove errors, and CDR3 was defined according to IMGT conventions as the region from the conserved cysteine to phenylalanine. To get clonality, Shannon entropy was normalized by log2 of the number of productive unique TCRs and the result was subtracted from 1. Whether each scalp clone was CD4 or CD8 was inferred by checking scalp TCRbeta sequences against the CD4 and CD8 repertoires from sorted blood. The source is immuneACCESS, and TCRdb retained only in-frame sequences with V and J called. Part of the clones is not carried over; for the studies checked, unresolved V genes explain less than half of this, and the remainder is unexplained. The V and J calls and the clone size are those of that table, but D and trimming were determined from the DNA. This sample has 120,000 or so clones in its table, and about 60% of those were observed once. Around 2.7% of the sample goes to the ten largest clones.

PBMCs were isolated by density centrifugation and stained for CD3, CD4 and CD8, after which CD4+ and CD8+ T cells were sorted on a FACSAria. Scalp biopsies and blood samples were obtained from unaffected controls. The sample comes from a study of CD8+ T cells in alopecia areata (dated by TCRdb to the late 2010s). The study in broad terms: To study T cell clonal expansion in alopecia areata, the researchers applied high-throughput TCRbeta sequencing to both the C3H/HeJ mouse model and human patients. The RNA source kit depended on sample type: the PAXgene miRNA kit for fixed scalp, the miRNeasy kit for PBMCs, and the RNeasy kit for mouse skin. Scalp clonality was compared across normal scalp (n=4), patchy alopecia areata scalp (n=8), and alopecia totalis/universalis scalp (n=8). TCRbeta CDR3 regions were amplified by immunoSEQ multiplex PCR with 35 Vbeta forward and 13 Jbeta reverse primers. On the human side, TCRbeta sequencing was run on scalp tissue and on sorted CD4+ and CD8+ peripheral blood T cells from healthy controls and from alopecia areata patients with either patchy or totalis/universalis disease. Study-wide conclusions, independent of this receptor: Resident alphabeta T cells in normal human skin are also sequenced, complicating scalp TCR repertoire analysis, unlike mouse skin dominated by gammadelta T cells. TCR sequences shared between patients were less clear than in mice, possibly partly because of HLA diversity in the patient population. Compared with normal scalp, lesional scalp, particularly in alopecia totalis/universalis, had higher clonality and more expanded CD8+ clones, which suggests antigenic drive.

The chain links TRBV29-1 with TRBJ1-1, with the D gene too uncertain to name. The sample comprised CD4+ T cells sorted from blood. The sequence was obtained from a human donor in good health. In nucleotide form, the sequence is TGCAGCGTTAAGGGCAGACCCCGAGTGAACACTGAAGCTTTCTTT. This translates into CSVKGRPRVNTEAFF.